The 26 T cell receptor beta chains given below trace back to one sample, sequenced in a study of T cells in localized non-small cell lung cancer (dated by TCRdb to about 2020). Preparation of the library involved the immunoSEQ multiplex PCR assay. This is the immuneACCESS table as TCRdb keeps it, with only in-frame sequences that have V and J called. A part of the clones is gone; compared with another copy, unresolved V genes explain less than half, and the rest is unexplained. The sample data list over 55,000 clones, and around 90% of these were observed just once. The ten largest clones take up almost 2% of the sample. The specimen comprised peripheral blood, sampled before any cancer treatment. Source of these receptors: a woman aged 40 to 75 with stage I lung adenocarcinoma.

The chain is built from TRBV28 and TRBJ2-3, with 12 bases fitting TRBD2. Germline V gene data show CDR1 as MDHEN and CDR2 as SYDVKM. The trim removed 8 bases at V and 10 bases at J, leaving 7 bases unmatched. The CDR3 runs to 13 residues. In DNA, the CDR3 is TGTGCCAGCGGGGCTAGCGGGGGGGTAGCGCAGTATTTT. It is translated as CASGASGGVAQYF.

The chain combines TRBV15 with TRBJ2-1, with D hard to call. The V gene's germline CDR1 is LNHNV and CDR2 YYDKDF (reference sequence). The CDR3 runs to 16 residues. V was cut by 3 bases and J by 0 bases, with 12 bases left in between. CDR3 in amino acids: CATSSWTRGSYNEQFF. CDR3 sequence (DNA): TGTGCCACCAGCAGTTGGACCCGCGGCTCCTACAATGAGCAGTTCTTC.

Regarding this clone: One end of the junction fails to match germline, which may point to a read error. The genes are TRBV6-5 and TRBJ1-5; perhaps TRBD1 as D (6 bases). The CDR3 runs to 14 residues. Germline CDR1 and CDR2: MNHEY and SVGAGI. The CDR3 DNA reads TGTGCCAGCAGTTACTCCAGGGGCAAACAGCCCCAGCATTTT. It codes for CASSYSRGKQPQHF.

This chain connects TRBV6-6 to TRBJ2-7, with 7 bases fitting TRBD1. Germline trimming cut 2 bases from V and 2 bases from J; bases unmatched to any gene: 6. This CDR3 comprises 15 residues. In germline, CDR1 is MNHNY, CDR2 SVGAGI (reference sequence). The CDR3 DNA reads as TGTGCCAGCAGTTACGGGGACAGCGCAACCTACGAGCAGTACTTC. Its protein is CASSYGDSATYEQYF.

This CDR3 reads CASSSGTGGNQPQHF. CDR3 bases: TGCGCCAGCAGCTCCGGGACAGGGGGCAATCAGCCCCAGCATTTT. The chain recombines TRBV4-3 with TRBJ1-5; 10 bases map to TRBD1. This CDR3 comprises 15 residues. The V and J ends lost 5 bases and 2 bases, in that order; junction bases with no gene match: 3. Germline V CDR1 and CDR2: LGHNA, YSLEER.

This chain links TRBV7-2 with TRBJ2-7, with TRBD2 matching 8 bases. V dropped 5 bases and J dropped 0; count of bases not matched to a gene: 6. CDR1 and CDR2 (germline): SGHTA, FQGNSA. The CDR3 loop spans 15 amino acids. The CDR3 is CASSLSGTTSYEQYF. The CDR3 DNA sequence: TGTGCCAGCAGCCTTAGCGGGACTACCTCCTACGAGCAGTACTTC.

CDR3 amino acids: CASRGQVGDNSPLHF. CDR3 bases: TGTGCCAGCAGGGGACAGGTGGGAGATAATTCACCCCTCCACTTT. This chain connects TRBV7-2 to TRBJ1-6, with TRBD1 identical over 8 bases. The J segment lost 5 bases and the V segment lost 6 bases, leaving 6 bases of the junction unmatched. Germline V gene sequence: CDR1 SGHTA, CDR2 FQGNSA. CDR3 size: 15 residues. Drawing the rest from reference TRBV7-2 and TRBJ1-6, the complete variable domain is GAGVSQSPSNKVTEKGKDVELRCDPISGHTALYWYRQSLGQGLEFLIYFQGNSAPDKSGLPSDRFSAERTGGSVSTLTIQRTQQEDSAVYLCASRGQVGDNSPLHFGNGTRLTVT.

This clone was seen a few times. The rearrangement joins TRBV25-1 to TRBJ2-3; 13 nucleotides line up with TRBD2. This CDR3 comprises 15 residues. CDR1 MGHDK and CDR2 SYGVNS come from the germline V gene. The V gene end was trimmed by 1 base and the J gene end by 14 bases; junction bases not matched to a gene: 9. The CDR3 DNA reads as TGTGCCAGCAGTGAATCATTGACTAGCGGGGGGCAGCTGTATTTT. Translated: CASSESLTSGGQLYF. Looking up the rest from reference TRBV25-1 and TRBJ2-3 gives the full variable domain: EADIYQTPRYLVIGTGKKITLECSQTMGHDKMYWYQQDPGMELHLIHYSYGVNSTEKGDLSSESTVSRIRTEHFPLTLESARPSHTSQYLCASSESLTSGGQLYFGPGTRLTVL.

This sequence joins TRBV28 and TRBJ1-2; D is undetermined. Germline V gene sequence: CDR1 MDHEN, CDR2 SYDVKM. The CDR3 totals 12 residues. DNA for the CDR3: TGTGCAGCCTCCTTCGACAACTATGGCTACACCTTC. Translating gives CAASFDNYGYTF.

Here the CDR3 reads CASSLRTGEVQPQHF. In DNA, the CDR3 is TGTGCCAGCAGTCTACGGACAGGGGAGGTTCAGCCCCAGCATTTT. The chain employs TRBV6-1 and TRBJ1-5, with TRBD1 matching 9 bases. Per germline, CDR1 MNHNS and CDR2 SASEGT. V dropped 5 bases and J dropped 6; count of bases not matched to a gene: 8. This CDR3 comprises 15 residues.

This rearrangement joins TRBV7-9 to TRBJ1-1, with D possibly matching TRBD1 (6 bases). V gave up 5 bases and J gave up 4 bases, with 20 bases separating them. The CDR3 is 16 amino acids. Germline V lookup: CDR1 SEHNR, CDR2 FQNEAQ (reference sequence). The CDR3 loop reads CASSPDRFLSSTEAFF. CDR3 coding DNA: TGTGCCAGCAGCCCAGACAGGTTTTTGTCAAGCACTGAAGCTTTCTTT.

This clone has only one observation. The J gene is TRBJ1-5, the V gene TRBV28; possibly TRBD1 for D (6 bases). V lost 8 bases and J lost 4, with 18 bases in between. Germline CDR1 is MDHEN and CDR2 is SYDVKM. This CDR3 contains 15 residues. The CDR3 region is CASLPGQRLNQPQHF. DNA of the CDR3: TGTGCCAGCCTTCCCGGACAGCGGCTAAATCAGCCCCAGCATTTT.

This chain connects TRBV2 to TRBJ1-6; weak D call: TRBD1 (5 bases). V lost 6 bases, J lost 7 bases, and 13 bases lay in between. CDR3 length: 14 amino acids. Germline V gene sequence: CDR1 SNHLY, CDR2 FYNNEI. CDR3 in DNA: TGTGCCAGCAGGAGGGACTCCCCGAATTCACCCCTCCACTTT. It is translated as CASRRDSPNSPLHF. Looking up the rest from reference TRBV2 and TRBJ1-6 gives the full variable domain: EPEVTQTPSHQVTQMGQEVILRCVPISNHLYFYWYRQILGQKVEFLVSFYNNEISEKSEIFDDQFSVERPDGSNFTLKIRSTKLEDSAMYFCASRRDSPNSPLHFGNGTRLTVT.

In this sample, this clone turned up a few times. The V gene is TRBV7-9, the J gene TRBJ1-6, with a possible D match to TRBD1 (5 bases). Germline V gene sequence: CDR1 SEHNR, CDR2 FQNEAQ (reference sequence). Trimming stripped 1 base from V and 11 bases from J, with 15 bases between. This CDR3 has 15 residues. Written as DNA, the CDR3 is TGTGCCAGCAGCTTAGAGGGGATTTCGAGGACACCCCTCCACTTT. Translated: CASSLEGISRTPLHF.

The chain links TRBV7-9 to TRBJ1-3; 7 bases agree with TRBD1. In germline, CDR1 is SEHNR, CDR2 FQNEAQ (reference sequence). V was clipped by 3 bases and J by 4 bases; unmatched bases: 6. This CDR3 has 15 residues. This CDR3 is CASSFAQGVGNTIYF. CDR3 coding DNA: TGTGCCAGCAGCTTCGCTCAGGGGGTAGGAAACACCATATATTTT.

The chain links TRBV6-5 to TRBJ1-5, with TRBD1 identical over 7 bases. CDR1 is MNHEY and CDR2 is SVGAGI in the germline V gene. The length of the CDR3 is 14 residues. V shed 7 bases and J 6 bases; nucleotides not matched to a gene: 9. The CDR3 here is CASTQGGDGQPQHF. The DNA of the CDR3 is TGTGCCAGCACCCAGGGGGGGGACGGTCAGCCCCAGCATTTT.

This chain joins TRBV29-1 and TRBJ1-1; D not certain. CDR1 is SQVTM and CDR2 is ANQGSEA in the germline V gene. V was cut by 7 bases and J by 10 bases, with 19 bases left in between. This CDR3 region has 12 residues. Here the CDR3 reads CSAEDDWDRAFF. In DNA form, the CDR3 reads TGCAGCGCCGAGGACGATTGGGATAGAGCTTTCTTT.

To note about this clone: Other DNA sequences within the sample encode an identical CDR3. The V call is TRBV18, the J call TRBJ2-7; D remains unclear. Trimming removed 2 bases at V and 1 base at J, with 6 bases between. The CDR3 spans 13 residues. Germline V gene sequence: CDR1 KGHSH, CDR2 LQKENI. The CDR3 nucleotides read TGTGCCAGCTCACCAGACTCTTCCTACGAGCAGTACTTC. Its protein product is CASSPDSSYEQYF. Complete variable domain (other parts from reference TRBV18 and TRBJ2-7): NAGVMQNPRHLVRRRGQEARLRCSPMKGHSHVYWYRQLPEEGLKFMVYLQKENIIDESGMPKERFSAEFPKEGPSILRIQQVVRGDSAAYFCASSPDSSYEQYFGPGTRLTVT.

The rearrangement uses TRBV18 and TRBJ1-1; D call uncertain. The germline V gene has CDR1 KGHSH and CDR2 LQKENI. Trimming took off 3 bases at V and 4 bases at J, with 9 bases between the two ends. The length of the CDR3 is 13 residues. The CDR3 here is CASSPRQPTEAFF. CDR3 DNA sequence: TGTGCCAGCTCACCTCGGCAGCCCACTGAAGCTTTCTTT.

The J gene is TRBJ2-5, the V gene TRBV28; 14 nucleotides align to TRBD2. V shed 2 bases and J 3 bases; nucleotides not matched to a gene: 8. The germline V gene has CDR1 MDHEN and CDR2 SYDVKM. This CDR3 is built from 18 residues. The CDR3 region has the DNA TGTGCCAGCAGTTTACCCGGGACTAGCGGGAGAGCAGAAGAGACCCAGTACTTC. Its protein is CASSLPGTSGRAEETQYF.

The chain recombines TRBV4-2 with TRBJ2-3, with unresolved D. The CDR3 contains 15 residues. V shed 1 base and J shed 0 bases, with 8 bases lying between them. Looked up from germline, CDR1 is LGHNA and CDR2 is YNFKEQ. The CDR3 nucleotides are TGTGCCAGCAGCCAAGGGAGAAGTAGCACAGATACGCAGTATTTT. Its translation: CASSQGRSSTDTQYF.

This rearrangement joins TRBV19 to TRBJ1-4; no clear D gene. V was pared by 3 bases and J by 8 bases, with 10 bases between. The CDR3 covers 13 residues. CDR1 and CDR2 from the germline V gene are LNHDA and SQIVND (reference sequence). CDR3 in DNA: TGTGCCAGTAGTATCGGCAGTAGGGAAAAACTGTTTTTT. Protein sequence: CASSIGSREKLFF.

The chain uses TRBV5-8 and TRBJ1-2; D ambiguous. CDR3 length equals 14 residues. Germline-derived CDR1 and CDR2 are SGHTS and YDEGEE. Trimming stripped 0 bases from V and 0 bases from J, with 6 bases between. This CDR3 reads CASSLDTTNYGYTF. CDR3 nucleotide sequence: TGTGCCAGCAGCTTGGATACGACTAACTATGGCTACACCTTC.

The chain recombines TRBV2 with TRBJ2-7; possibly TRBD2 for D (5 bases). This CDR3 has 14 residues. Per the germline V gene, CDR1 is SNHLY and CDR2 is FYNNEI. V lost 9 bases, J lost 1 base, and 16 bases lay in between. The CDR3: CARQKVRGSYEQYF. The CDR3 DNA sequence: TGTGCCAGGCAGAAAGTACGGGGTTCCTACGAGCAGTACTTC.

The J gene is TRBJ1-2, the V gene TRBV6-5; D possibly corresponds to TRBD1 (5 bases). Germline V gene sequence: CDR1 MNHEY, CDR2 SVGAGI. This CDR3 is 12 amino acids long. Between the trimmed V and J ends, which lost 7 bases and 2 bases, there was a span of 8 bases. The CDR3 bases are TGTGCCAGCATGGGACGGAACTATGGCTACACCTTC. Translation gives CASMGRNYGYTF.

The chain employs TRBV4-1 and TRBJ1-2, with D perhaps TRBD1 (6 bases). The V end lost 3 bases, the J end lost 3 bases, and 14 bases lay between the germline ends. Germline CDR1 is MGHRA and CDR2 is YSYEKL. CDR3 length: 15 residues. As DNA, the CDR3 is TGCGCCAGCAGCCACCAGGGGCTGATCGACTATGGCTACACCTTC. Encoded protein: CASSHQGLIDYGYTF.